This entry lists 27 T cell receptor beta chains sequenced from one sample in a study of identical twins. TCRdb reprocessed the 5' RACE reads via MiXCR and lists one record per CDR3 protein. This table holds approximately 280,000 distinct CDR3 sequences, roughly 8.6% found once. In addition, the sample was reused for a study of yellow fever vaccine responses in identical twins.

The sequencing input was memory (CD45RO+) T cells sorted from blood. Source of these receptors: a woman in her late teens or twenties in good health.

The V gene is TRBV5-1, the J gene TRBJ2-3; D unclear. The CDR3 consists of 14 residues. Germline V gene sequence: CDR1 SGHRS, CDR2 YFSETQ. V lost 4 bases and J lost 2, with 11 bases in between. The DNA of the CDR3 is TGCGCCAGCAGCCTCCAGAATCCCACAGATACGCAGTATTTT. Translating gives CASSLQNPTDTQYF.

This clonotype was picked up many times. The chain has TRBV5-5 and TRBJ1-2; 9 nucleotides line up with TRBD1. V shed 7 bases, J shed 6 bases, and the junction held 16 bases outside the gene matches. From germline, CDR1 is SGHKS and CDR2 YYEKEE (reference sequence). The CDR3 sequence is 16 residues long. This CDR3 is CASYDTLGQGRHGYTF. The CDR3 DNA sequence: TGTGCCAGCTACGACACCCTGGGACAGGGAAGGCATGGCTACACCTTC.

This clonotype was picked up many times. This chain uses TRBV27 with TRBJ2-7, with TRBD2 identical over 8 bases. Trimming removed 6 bases from V and 5 bases from J; junction bases left unmatched: 9. CDR1 is MNHEY and CDR2 is SMNVEV in the germline V gene (reference sequence). The length of the CDR3 is 14 residues. In nucleotides, the CDR3 is TGTGCCAGCAGACAAAGCGGGAGAGGCAACGAGCAGTACTTC. Amino acids: CASRQSGRGNEQYF.

This clonotype was picked up many times. The chain carries TRBV7-2 and TRBJ1-5; 7 bases are a match to TRBD1. Germline trimming cut 5 bases from V and 3 bases from J; bases unmatched to any gene: 7. Germline V CDR1 and CDR2: SGHTA, FQGNSA. The CDR3 length is 15 residues. As DNA, the CDR3 is TGTGCCAGCAGCATAGGACAGGCCTTCAATCAGCCCCAGCATTTT. It codes for CASSIGQAFNQPQHF. The full variable domain, in which reference TRBV7-2 and TRBJ1-5 provide the parts outside the CDR3, is GAGVSQSPSNKVTEKGKDVELRCDPISGHTALYWYRQSLGQGLEFLIYFQGNSAPDKSGLPSDRFSAERTGGSVSTLTIQRTQQEDSAVYLCASSIGQAFNQPQHFGDGTRLSIL.

This clonotype was seen many times. The chain uses TRBV5-1 and TRBJ2-2, with 7 bases aligning to TRBD1. The CDR3 contains 15 residues. Germline values: CDR1 SGHRS, CDR2 YFSETQ. The trim removed 4 bases at V and 1 base at J, leaving 4 bases unmatched. The CDR3 DNA follows: TGCGCCAGCAGCCCCCGGGACAGGAACACCGGGGAGCTGTTTTTT. The encoded protein is CASSPRDRNTGELFF.

This clonotype was observed a few times. The genes are TRBV27 and TRBJ1-6; D possibly corresponds to TRBD1 (6 bases). V was shortened by 1 base and J by 7 bases, with 14 bases between the two germline ends. Germline V gene lookup returns CDR1 MNHEY and CDR2 SMNVEV (reference sequence). This CDR3 spans 16 amino acids. The CDR3 protein is CASSLYAGTLNSPLHF. The CDR3 DNA sequence: TGTGCCAGCAGTTTATACGCCGGGACACTAAATTCACCCCTCCACTTT.

The table lists this clonotype with many counts. The V gene is TRBV3-1, the J gene TRBJ1-2; D is unresolved. Trimming pared 3 bases from V and 7 bases from J, leaving 15 bases between. The length of the CDR3 is 14 residues. Germline CDR1 is LGHDT and CDR2 is YNNKEL (reference sequence). This CDR3 reads CASSQAWRAVGYTF. In DNA, the CDR3 is TGTGCCAGCAGCCAGGCCTGGAGGGCTGTTGGCTACACCTTC.

This clonotype was detected ten times or more. The chain is built from TRBV12-3 or TRBV12-4 and TRBJ1-1; 7 positions agree with TRBD1. V was pared by 7 bases and J by 4 bases, with 6 bases of the junction left unmatched. This CDR3 has 13 residues. CDR3: CASIKTGATEAFF. DNA of the CDR3: TGTGCCAGCATCAAAACAGGGGCCACTGAAGCTTTCTTT.

Ten or more counts support this clonotype. Relative to the germline gene, one junction end is altered; a read error may explain this. The CDR3 sequence is CSGEIAGEADTQYF. The CDR3 DNA reads as TGCAGCGGTGAAATAGCGGGAGAGGCAGATACGCAGTATTTT. The chain links TRBV29-1 to TRBJ2-3; 9 nucleotides align to TRBD2. Germline V lookup: CDR1 SQVTM, CDR2 ANQGSEA. This CDR3 contains 14 residues.

This chain links TRBV29-1 with TRBJ1-1, with TRBD1 matching 9 bases. Unmatched junction bases numbered 10, after V lost 7 bases and J lost 4 bases. The CDR3 covers 14 residues. Germline CDR1 and CDR2: SQVTM and ANQGSEA. The CDR3 loop reads CSAGQGIGSTEAFF. The CDR3 DNA follows: TGCAGCGCCGGACAGGGGATAGGGAGCACTGAAGCTTTCTTT. Complete variable domain (other parts from reference TRBV29-1 and TRBJ1-1): SAVISQKPSRDICQRGTSLTIQCQVDSQVTMMFWYRQQPGQSLTLIATANQGSEATYESGFVIDKFPISRPNLTFSTLTVSNMSPEDSSIYLCSAGQGIGSTEAFFGQGTRLTVV.

This clonotype has ten or more counts. The CDR3 sequence: CASRVAPWLSSYNEQFF. The DNA of the CDR3 is TGTGCCAGCAGGGTAGCCCCCTGGTTAAGCTCCTACAATGAGCAGTTCTTC. The chain is built from TRBV7-9 and TRBJ2-1; the D is unclear. Between the trimmed V and J ends, which lost 6 bases and 0 bases, there was a span of 18 bases. The CDR3 length is 17 residues. Germline CDR1 is SEHNR and CDR2 is FQNEAQ (reference sequence).

In this sample, this clonotype turned up a few times. The chain uses TRBV24-1 and TRBJ1-4, with 7 bases that match TRBD1. Germline V gene lookup returns CDR1 KGHDR and CDR2 SFDVKD. CDR3 size: 13 residues. J was trimmed by 6 bases and V by 6 bases; bases with no gene match: 3. The CDR3 DNA is TGTGCCACCAGTAGAGGGACAGATGAAAAACTGTTTTTT. Protein: CATSRGTDEKLFF.

The chain combines TRBV28 with TRBJ2-5; D call uncertain. Germline V lookup: CDR1 MDHEN, CDR2 SYDVKM. This CDR3 comprises 11 residues. V was pared by 3 bases and J by 7 bases, with 6 bases between. CDR3 sequence: CASSFTGTQYF. In DNA form, the CDR3 reads TGTGCCAGCAGTTTCACGGGGACCCAGTACTTC.

This clonotype has a count of ten or more. The rearrangement links TRBV7-8 to TRBJ2-1; D possibly corresponds to TRBD2 (5 bases). The CDR3 extends over 16 amino acids. Germline CDR1 SGHVS, CDR2 FQNEAQ. V lost 6 bases and J lost 2, with 17 bases in between. The CDR3 reads CASRNRPRDAYNEQFF. The CDR3 DNA reads as TGTGCCAGCAGGAACCGACCCCGGGATGCCTACAATGAGCAGTTCTTC.

This clonotype was seen repeatedly, ten times or more. The chain links TRBV5-1 to TRBJ2-1, with 7 bases that match TRBD2. The CDR3 has 18 amino acids. V shed 4 bases, J shed 3 bases, and the junction held 16 bases outside the gene matches. Per the germline V gene, CDR1 is SGHRS and CDR2 is YFSETQ. In DNA form, the CDR3 reads TGCGCCAGCAGCCCCCGCCTGCCACAGCGGGACGGCTACAATGAGCAGTTCTTC. Amino acids: CASSPRLPQRDGYNEQFF.

This clonotype came up many times. The chain uses TRBV2 and TRBJ2-1; 8 bases match TRBD1. The CDR3 contains 14 residues. Trimming took 2 bases from V and 7 from J; bases not matched to a gene: 4. Germline V CDR1 and CDR2: SNHLY, FYNNEI. Here the CDR3 reads CASSEQGARNEQFF. The CDR3 nucleotides are TGTGCCAGCAGTGAACAGGGGGCAAGGAATGAGCAGTTCTTC.

About this clonotype itself: The germline gene is not matched at one end of the junction; a read error may be the cause. CDR3 residues: CASSLRTVGNGFTF. CDR3 sequence (DNA): TGTGCCAGCAGCTTACGCACGGTCGGGAATGGCTTCACCTTC. The chain uses TRBV7-2 and TRBJ1-2, with D hard to call. The CDR3 consists of 14 residues. Germline values: CDR1 SGHTA, CDR2 FQGNSA.

The V and J genes are TRBV6-2 or TRBV6-3 and TRBJ2-1; TRBD1 might be the D (5 bases). This CDR3 has 14 residues. Deletions cut 2 bases from V and 5 bases from J, with 10 bases between. In germline, CDR1 is MNHEY, CDR2 SVGEGT. In DNA, the CDR3 is TGTGCCAGCAGTTACAGGGGCCTAAACAATGAGCAGTTCTTC. Its protein product is CASSYRGLNNEQFF.

The table lists this clonotype with a few counts. V and J are TRBV9 and TRBJ2-7; D unclear. Trimming left V 3 bases short and J 6 bases short, with 4 bases between. This CDR3 is 10 amino acids long. The V gene's germline CDR1 is SGDLS and CDR2 YYNGEE. As DNA, the CDR3 is TGTGCCAGCAGCGCGGGCGAGCAGTACTTC. It codes for CASSAGEQYF.

This clonotype was picked up many times. V is TRBV6-1 and J is TRBJ2-3, with 12 bases lining up with TRBD2. Germline values: CDR1 MNHNS, CDR2 SASEGT. The length of the CDR3 is 18 residues. The V segment lost 6 bases and the J segment 2 bases; nucleotides outside the gene matches: 12. CDR3 nucleotides: TGTGCCAGCAGCCCACCCCCCACTAGCGGGAGGTACACAGATACGCAGTATTTT. The encoded protein is CASSPPPTSGRYTDTQYF.

This sequence joins TRBV29-1 and TRBJ1-1; D is possibly TRBD1 (6 bases). The V end lost 4 bases, the J end lost 0 bases, and 15 bases lay between the germline ends. Germline assignment: CDR1 SQVTM and CDR2 ANQGSEA. The CDR3 consists of 15 residues. The CDR3 region has the DNA TGCAGCGTTGGAGGGGGGAACAGTGTGAACACTGAAGCTTTCTTT. Its translation is CSVGGGNSVNTEAFF.

This clonotype was observed a few times. The chain has TRBV7-2 and TRBJ1-4; 8 nucleotides agree with TRBD1. The germline V gene has CDR1 SGHTA and CDR2 FQGNSA. Unmatched junction bases numbered 5, after V lost 6 bases and J lost 2 bases. The CDR3 totals 15 residues. CDR3 sequence (DNA): TGTGCCAGCAGTTCGGACAGGGCGACTAATGAAAAACTGTTTTTT. It is translated as CASSSDRATNEKLFF.

J is TRBJ2-7 and V is TRBV20-1, with no clear D. The CDR3 extends over 13 amino acids. Looked up from germline, CDR1 is DFQATT and CDR2 is SNEGSKA (reference sequence). V was clipped by 0 bases and J by 5 bases, with 11 bases between them. The CDR3 loop is CSARDPASHEQYV. Written as DNA, the CDR3 is TGCAGTGCTAGAGATCCAGCATCGCACGAGCAGTACGTC.

In its sample, this clonotype was seen many times. The chain joins TRBV5-6 to TRBJ1-2; 9 bases line up with TRBD1. Germline loops: CDR1 SGHDT, CDR2 YYEEEE. This CDR3 contains 13 residues. Trimming took 2 bases from V and 8 from J; bases not matched to a gene: 4. CDR3 loop: CASSFPTGGGYTF. The CDR3 coding sequence is TGTGCCAGCAGCTTCCCGACAGGGGGAGGCTACACCTTC.

This rearrangement joins TRBV20-1 to TRBJ2-2; 7 nucleotides agree with TRBD2. The CDR3 sequence is 16 residues long. The V gene end was trimmed by 2 bases and the J gene end by 2 bases; junction bases not matched to a gene: 8. Germline CDR1 and CDR2: DFQATT and SNEGSKA (reference sequence). CDR3 region: CSARWPGLYNTGELFF. The DNA of the CDR3 is TGCAGTGCTAGATGGCCGGGACTATATAACACCGGGGAGCTGTTTTTT.

This clonotype was counted many times. This chain uses TRBV29-1 with TRBJ1-2; D is unclear. The CDR3 consists of 11 residues. Looked up from germline, CDR1 is SQVTM and CDR2 is ANQGSEA. V lost 5 bases, J lost 6 bases, and 10 bases lay in between. CDR3 coding DNA: TGCAGCGTTAGGGAGGATAATGGCTACACCTTC. Translating it yields CSVREDNGYTF.

This clonotype was counted only a few times. The chain links TRBV27 to TRBJ1-2; a possible D gene is TRBD1 (5 bases). Germline CDR1 MNHEY, CDR2 SMNVEV (reference sequence). The V and J ends lost 4 bases and 3 bases respectively, with 15 bases between them. The CDR3 contains 15 residues. The chain's CDR3 is CASSSWTSGDYGYTF. The CDR3 DNA reads as TGTGCCAGCAGTTCCTGGACCTCGGGGGACTATGGCTACACCTTC.